This TCR beta chain appears in the sequencing data of a study of T-cell memory formation after mild COVID-19. This clonotype was picked up a small number of times. TCRdb re-called the 5' RACE reads through MiXCR, storing one row per CDR3 protein. Of more than 150,000 distinct CDR3 sequences in the sample, about 18% were seen once. Germline V gives CDR1 SGHRS, CDR2 YFSETQ. The CDR3 runs 14 residues. The junction had 9 bases not matched to a gene; V was cut back by 4 bases and J by 8 bases. This TCR was recovered from a young man who had mild COVID-19 (a few samples of this study predate the infection). Cell type and time point are not known. The rearrangement links TRBV5-1 to TRBJ2-1, with TRBD1 identical over 7 bases. Sequenced input: PBMCs or a T cell subset sorted from them (not recorded which). The CDR3 here is CASSLRLTGHEQFF. As DNA, the CDR3 is TGCGCCAGCAGCCTACGTCTGACAGGGCATGAGCAGTTCTTC.